This is a list of T cell receptor beta chains from one sample in a study of T cell responses to AZD1222 COVID-19 vaccine. Sequencing was performed with immunoSEQ multiplex PCR; in TCRdb, only in-frame clones are kept and a portion is missing. The sample records under 200,000 clones, less than 95% being singletons. The specimen comprised peripheral blood, sampled on day 0 of AZD1222 vaccination. The receptors here all came from an adult in good health. CDR3s include the opening cysteine and the closing phenylalanine or tryptophan. The order of the fields is D gene, V gene, J gene, clone size, CDR3 protein, CDR3 DNA. A D gene is named only where the DNA matches it firmly. Clone sizes are given selectively: once, few, many, or a class where the clone is expanded.

TRBD1	TRBV4-1	TRBJ1-3	-	CASSHTGDGNTIYF	TGCGCCAGCAGCCATACAGGGGATGGAAACACCATATATTTT
TRBD1	TRBV2	TRBJ1-5	-	CASSSGQGHQPQHF	TGTGCCAGCAGTTCAGGACAGGGGCATCAGCCCCAGCATTTT
-	TRBV6-6	TRBJ1-1	-	CASRGLGEAFF	TGTGCCAGCCGTGGGCTCGGGGAAGCTTTCTTT
-	TRBV28	TRBJ2-2	-	CASSLGPPGTGELFF	TGTGCCAGCAGTTTAGGGCCGCCAGGGACCGGGGAGCTGTTTTTT
-	TRBV6-5	TRBJ2-1	-	CASSWGNPYNEQFF	TGTGCCAGCAGTTGGGGGAACCCATACAATGAGCAGTTCTTC
-	TRBV3-1/TRBV3-2	TRBJ1-6	-	CASSHGGMMDSPLHF	TGTGCCAGCAGCCATGGGGGAATGATGGATTCACCCCTCCACTTT
-	TRBV25-1	TRBJ2-5	-	CASTPRRGRGETQYF	TGTGCCAGCACCCCGAGGAGGGGGCGAGGGGAGACCCAGTACTTC
TRBD1	TRBV29-1	TRBJ1-1	-	CSGDRGKGTEAFF	TGCAGCGGGGACAGGGGGAAGGGCACTGAAGCTTTCTTT
-	TRBV28	TRBJ2-3	-	CASSSLGNPTDTQYF	TGTGCCAGCAGTTCCTTGGGGAACCCCACAGATACGCAGTATTTT
TRBD2	TRBV30	TRBJ2-1	-	CAWSAGLAGHEQFF	TGTGCCTGGAGTGCCGGACTAGCGGGGCATGAGCAGTTCTTC
-	TRBV27	TRBJ1-4	-	CASSSFYGTRASDEKLFF	TGTGCCAGCAGTTCATTTTACGGGACAAGAGCTTCCGATGAAAAACTGTTTTTT
-	TRBV9	TRBJ2-2	-	CASSVDGELFF	TGTGCCAGCAGCGTAGACGGGGAGCTGTTTTTT
-	TRBV19	TRBJ2-3	-	CASSIVEGDAQYF	TGTGCCAGTAGTATAGTAGAAGGGGACGCGCAGTATTTT
-	TRBV12-3/TRBV12-4	TRBJ1-2	-	CASSPTNYGYTF	TGTGCCAGCAGCCCCACTAACTATGGCTACACCTTC
-	TRBV27	TRBJ1-1	once	CASSFLGARPAFF	TGTGCCAGCAGTTTTCTAGGGGCGCGCCCAGCTTTCTTT
-	TRBV5-4	TRBJ1-2	once	CASSPGEHPFGYTF	TGTGCCAGCAGCCCAGGGGAACACCCTTTTGGCTACACCTTC
-	TRBV27	TRBJ2-2	-	CASATGTVNTGELFF	TGTGCCAGCGCGACCGGGACCGTGAACACCGGGGAGCTGTTTTTT
TRBD1	TRBV2	TRBJ1-1	once	CASSGTGGGPNTEAFF	TGTGCCAGCAGTGGTACAGGGGGCGGCCCGAACACTGAAGCTTTCTTT
TRBD2	TRBV4-1	TRBJ2-2	-	CASSQMTSGNTGELFF	TGCGCCAGCAGCCAAATGACTAGCGGAAACACCGGGGAGCTGTTTTTT
-	TRBV4-2	TRBJ1-4	once	CASSQVIEGLTPTNEKLFF	TGTGCCAGCAGCCAAGTTATTGAGGGTTTAACCCCAACTAATGAAAAACTGTTTTTT
-	TRBV3-1/TRBV3-2	TRBJ1-4	-	CASSHGGHNEKLFF	TGTGCCAGCAGCCACGGGGGCCATAATGAAAAACTGTTTTTT
-	TRBV11-2	TRBJ2-7	-	CASSLPLGYEQYF	TGTGCCAGCAGCTTGCCACTGGGGTACGAGCAGTACTTC
-	TRBV3-1/TRBV3-2	TRBJ1-2	-	CASSQDGGYTF	TGTGCCAGCAGCCAGGATGGGGGCTACACCTTC
-	TRBV15	TRBJ2-7	-	CATSRDRFATTYEQYF	TGTGCCACCAGCAGAGATCGATTTGCTACTACCTACGAGCAGTACTTC
-	TRBV24-1	TRBJ1-4	-	CATAEDEKLFF	TGTGCCACCGCCGAAGATGAAAAACTGTTTTTT
-	TRBV10-3	TRBJ1-2	-	CAQQGNEGYTF	TGTGCTCAACAGGGTAACGAAGGCTACACCTTC
TRBD2	TRBV19	TRBJ2-2	few	CASSIIAGAGTGELFF	TGTGCCAGTAGTATCATAGCGGGAGCGGGAACCGGGGAGCTGTTTTTT
-	TRBV28	TRBJ1-6	-	CASSLTQGPSPLHF	TGTGCCAGCAGTTTAACACAGGGCCCATCACCCCTCCACTTT
-	TRBV3-1/TRBV3-2	TRBJ1-1	-	CASSQGRPGRANTEAFF	TGTGCCAGCAGCCAAGGGAGGCCAGGCCGAGCGAACACTGAAGCTTTCTTT
-	TRBV19	TRBJ2-7	-	CASSTLGGLYEQYF	TGTGCCAGTAGCACCCTGGGCGGCCTATACGAGCAGTACTTC
TRBD2	TRBV29-1	TRBJ2-5	-	CSVEGPGVTSGRGETQYF	TGCAGCGTTGAGGGGCCCGGGGTGACTAGCGGGAGAGGAGAGACCCAGTACTTC
-	TRBV3-1/TRBV3-2	TRBJ1-1	-	CASSQGGAGKAFF	TGTGCCAGCAGCCAAGGGGGGGCTGGGAAAGCTTTCTTT
TRBD1	TRBV7-8	TRBJ1-2	-	CASSPHRGLDGYTF	TGTGCCAGCAGCCCCCACAGGGGGCTGGATGGCTACACCTTC
-	TRBV5-1	TRBJ1-2	-	CASSLDGANYGYTF	TGCGCCAGCAGCTTGGACGGAGCTAACTATGGCTACACCTTC
TRBD2	TRBV20-1	TRBJ2-3	-	CSAGGVDTQYF	TGCAGTGCCGGGGGGGTGGATACGCAGTATTTT